This TCR beta chain was recovered during a study of blood T cell repertoires in COVID-19. Study-level information: T cells, B-cell-depleted T cells, or PBMCs provided the cDNA or gDNA that served as material.

Measured with immunoSEQ multiplex PCR; TCRdb has only the in-frame clones, and not every one. This table has 150,000 to 200,000 clones, 87% appearing once. CDR1 MGHRA and CDR2 YSYEKL come from the germline V gene. The CDR3 runs 16 residues. V was clipped by 0 bases and J by 5 bases; unmatched bases: 6. Sequenced: peripheral blood. This clonotype was obtained from a woman in her seventies with COVID-19, enrolled during active disease. The rearrangement joins TRBV4-1 to TRBJ1-1; 10 bases are a match to TRBD1. The DNA of the CDR3 is TGCGCCAGCAGCCAAGATCGAGGACAGGGGGGGACTGAAGCTTTCTTT. Protein product: CASSQDRGQGGTEAFF.